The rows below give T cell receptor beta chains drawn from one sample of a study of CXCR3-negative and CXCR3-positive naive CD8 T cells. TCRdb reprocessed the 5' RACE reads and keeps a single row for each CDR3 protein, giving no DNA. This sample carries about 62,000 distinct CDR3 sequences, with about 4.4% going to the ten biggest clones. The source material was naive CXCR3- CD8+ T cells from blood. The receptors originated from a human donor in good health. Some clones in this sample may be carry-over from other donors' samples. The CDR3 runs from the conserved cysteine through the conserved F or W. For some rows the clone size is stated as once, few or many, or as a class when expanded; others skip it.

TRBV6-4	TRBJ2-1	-	CASSEGWTSGLRSYNEQFF
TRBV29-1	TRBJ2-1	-	CSVGPSGYNEQFF
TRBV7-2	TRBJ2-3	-	CASSKGLAGTSTDTQYF
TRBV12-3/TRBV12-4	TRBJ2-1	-	CASSLRNEQFF
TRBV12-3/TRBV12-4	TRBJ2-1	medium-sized	CASSPHPGEQFF
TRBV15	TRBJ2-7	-	CATSISGGSLYEQYF
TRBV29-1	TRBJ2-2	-	CSVLTVNTGELFF
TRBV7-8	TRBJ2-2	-	CASSPPGLAGGPNTGELFF
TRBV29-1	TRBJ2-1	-	CSVPTPGLAGNEQFF
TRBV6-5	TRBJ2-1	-	CASSYLLGLAGEYNEQFF
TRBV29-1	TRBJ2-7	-	CSVAPGGSHEQYF
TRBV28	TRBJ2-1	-	CASSFGAGAYNEQFF
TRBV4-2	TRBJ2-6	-	CASSQVAGDGANVLTF
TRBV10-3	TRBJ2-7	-	CARLAGVNRPYEQYF
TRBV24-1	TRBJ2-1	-	CATNGGTSGFNEQFF
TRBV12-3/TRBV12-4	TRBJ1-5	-	CASTTGGGGQPQHF
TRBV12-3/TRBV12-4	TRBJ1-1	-	CASSSGGGYTEAFF
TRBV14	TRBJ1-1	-	CASSQDLWQVNTEAFF
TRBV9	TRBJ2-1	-	CASSVGGSYNEQFF
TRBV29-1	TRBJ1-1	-	CSVAGTAVGTEAFF
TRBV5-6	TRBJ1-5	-	CASSPGINQPQHF
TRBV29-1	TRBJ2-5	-	CSVEIVPETQYF
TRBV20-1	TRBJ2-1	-	CSAKEGGGPLYGVQFF
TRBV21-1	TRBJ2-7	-	CASISGGGVFHEQYF
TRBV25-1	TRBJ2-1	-	CASSTHWGQGPRSSYNEQFF
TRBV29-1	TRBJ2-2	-	CSVVEGTGELFF
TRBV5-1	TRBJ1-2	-	CASSLAYRDGLGYTF
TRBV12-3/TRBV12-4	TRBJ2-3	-	CASSPQGGITDLAAHTQYF
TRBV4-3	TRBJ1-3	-	CASSQLGSGNNIYF
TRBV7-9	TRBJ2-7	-	CASSLISGGLSYEQYF
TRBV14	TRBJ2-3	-	CASSQDLLAGGHGGTDTQYF
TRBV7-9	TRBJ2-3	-	CAGGGPDTQYF
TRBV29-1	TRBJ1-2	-	CSVDEGQGVAYGYTF
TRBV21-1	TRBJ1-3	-	CASRSTGTEREGNTIYF
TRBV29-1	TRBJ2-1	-	CSVAERAYDEQFF
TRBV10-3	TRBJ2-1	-	CAISESQGTYNEQFF
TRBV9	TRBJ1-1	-	CASQAGTGGNTEAFF
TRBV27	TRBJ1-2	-	CASSSGTGGDGYTF
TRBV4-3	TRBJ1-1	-	CASSQDNDGGHTEAFF
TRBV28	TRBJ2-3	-	CASRVAGGSTDTQYF
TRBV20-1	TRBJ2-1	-	CSASRLAGRYNEQFF
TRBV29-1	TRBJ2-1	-	CSVPLDRVRSYNEQFF
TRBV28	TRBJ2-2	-	CASSTFGEHGELFF
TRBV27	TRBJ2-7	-	CASSSGLAMSEQYF
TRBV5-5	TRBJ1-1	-	CASSRGDTEGTEAFF
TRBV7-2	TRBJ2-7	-	CASSYEGVEQYF
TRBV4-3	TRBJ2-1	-	CASSQAGREQFF
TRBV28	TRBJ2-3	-	CASSLFFGSGTDTQYF
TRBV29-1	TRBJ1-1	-	CSFALWGGTEAFF
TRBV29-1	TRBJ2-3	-	CSVEDPGGSGRADTQYF
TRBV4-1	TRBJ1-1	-	CASSPGTGTEAFF
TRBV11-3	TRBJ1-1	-	CASNGQYTEAFF
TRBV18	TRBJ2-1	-	CASSPGPNEQFF
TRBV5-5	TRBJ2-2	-	CASSLVPDTGELFF
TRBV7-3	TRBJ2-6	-	CASSPPSGANVLTF